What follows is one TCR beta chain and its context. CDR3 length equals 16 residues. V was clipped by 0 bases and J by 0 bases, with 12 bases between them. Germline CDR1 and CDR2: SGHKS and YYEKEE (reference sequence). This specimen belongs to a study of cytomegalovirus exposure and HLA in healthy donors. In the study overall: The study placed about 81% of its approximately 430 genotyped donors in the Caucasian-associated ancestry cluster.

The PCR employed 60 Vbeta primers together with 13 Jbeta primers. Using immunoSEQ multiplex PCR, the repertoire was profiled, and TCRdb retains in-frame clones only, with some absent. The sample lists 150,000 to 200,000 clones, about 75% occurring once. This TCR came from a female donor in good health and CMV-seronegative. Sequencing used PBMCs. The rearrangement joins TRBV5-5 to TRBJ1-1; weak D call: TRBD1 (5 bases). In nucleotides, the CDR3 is TGTGCCAGCAGCTTGGGACTGACAGATTTGAACACTGAAGCTTTCTTT. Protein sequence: CASSLGLTDLNTEAFF.